This T cell receptor beta chain was documented in a study of OX40 agonist ivuxolimab in advanced cancers. Sequencing was performed with immunoSEQ multiplex PCR; in TCRdb, only in-frame clones are kept and a portion is missing. The data hold over 75,000 clones, with roughly nine tenths observed a single time. V lost 3 bases and J lost 3, with 3 bases in between. The CDR3 runs to 11 residues. Germline CDR1 SGDLS, CDR2 YYNGEE. This clone is medium-sized in the sample. The rearrangement uses TRBV9 and TRBJ1-1; D not resolved. This TCR was sampled from an adult with an advanced solid tumor such as melanoma, head and neck, liver or kidney cancer. The source material was CD4+ or CD8+ T cells sorted from blood, sampled in a trial of the OX40 agonist ivuxolimab. CDR3 DNA: TGTGCCAGCAGCGGGGACACTGAAGCTTTCTTT. Amino acid sequence: CASSGDTEAFF.